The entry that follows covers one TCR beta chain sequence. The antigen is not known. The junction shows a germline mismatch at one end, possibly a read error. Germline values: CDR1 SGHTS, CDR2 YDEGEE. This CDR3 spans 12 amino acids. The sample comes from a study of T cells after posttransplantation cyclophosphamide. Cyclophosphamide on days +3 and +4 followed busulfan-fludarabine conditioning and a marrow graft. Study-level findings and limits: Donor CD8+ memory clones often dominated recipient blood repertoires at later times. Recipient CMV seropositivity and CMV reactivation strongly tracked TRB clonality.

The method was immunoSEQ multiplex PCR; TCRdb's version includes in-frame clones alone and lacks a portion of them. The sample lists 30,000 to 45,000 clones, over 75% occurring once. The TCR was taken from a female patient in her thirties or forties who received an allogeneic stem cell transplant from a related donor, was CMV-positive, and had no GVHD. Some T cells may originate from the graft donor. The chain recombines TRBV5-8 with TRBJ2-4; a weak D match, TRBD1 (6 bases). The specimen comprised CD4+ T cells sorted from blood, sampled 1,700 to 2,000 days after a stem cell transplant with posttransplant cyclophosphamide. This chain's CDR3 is CASSLAGWTVSF. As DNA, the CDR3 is TGTGCCAGCAGCTTGGCCGGGTGGACAGTCTCTTTC.